The present T cell receptor beta chain was sequenced within a study of T cells in Graves' hyperthyroidism and ophthalmopathy. Study as a whole: Peripheral blood was collected at initial diagnosis, before any treatment.

Overall study results and limits: Most thyroid clonotypes expanded above 0.001 appeared in blood too.

Diagnosis of hyperthyroidism was new in patients aged 18 to 65, and its duration was under 2 months. This CDR3 contains 13 residues. J was trimmed by 4 bases and V by 7 bases; bases with no gene match: 7. The germline gives CDR1 DFQATT, CDR2 SNEGSKA (reference sequence). In regard to this clonotype: As yet, its antigen is unknown.

Regions amplified from RNA transcripts were the TCR beta CDR3 regions. The HTBI primer set was used in a first-round RT-PCR of the TCR CDR3. TCRdb recomputed calls from the multiplex PCR reads with MiXCR, one row per CDR3 protein. The sample lists 380,000 or so distinct CDR3 sequences, 11% to 15% occurring once. The specimen sequenced was blood. This TCR was sampled from a woman in her 30s with Graves' hyperthyroidism. V and J are TRBV20-1 and TRBJ2-7; 10 bases align to TRBD2. CDR3 protein: CSVQSGREYEQYF. CDR3 bases: TGCAGTGTTCAGAGCGGGAGGGAGTACGAGCAGTACTTC.